This section outlines one T cell receptor (beta chain) sequence together with its context. This sample is part of a study of technical replicates of blood from a few donors. Some clones are missing from TCRdb's copy, which holds only in-frame ones; the method was immunoSEQ multiplex PCR. The table includes roughly 97,000 clones, approximately 96% detected once. The germline V gene has CDR1 MNHNY and CDR2 SVGAGI (reference sequence). The CDR3 is made up of 16 amino acids. Trimming took 5 bases from V and 5 from J; bases not matched to a gene: 10. The TCR was taken from a human donor in good health. J is TRBJ2-5 and V is TRBV6-6, with 11 bases lining up with TRBD1. Sequencing input: T cells isolated from PBMCs. The CDR3 DNA reads TGTGCCAGCAGTCCTTTTGGACAGGGGGCACGGGAGACCCAGTACTTC. It specifies CASSPFGQGARETQYF.